The text below deals with one T cell receptor (beta chain). One end of the junction varies from germline; a read error may be responsible. These data are taken from a study of blood T cell repertoires in COVID-19. Germline V gives CDR1 SNHLY, CDR2 FYNNEI. This CDR3 has 12 amino acids. Source study methods: Nucleated cell number was recorded as an estimate derived from reference gene primer amplification. The protocol was immunoSEQ multiplex PCR, while the TCRdb copy is restricted to in-frame clones and leaves out a portion. The DNA gave D and trimming, while V, J and clone size come from that table. The sample has 110,000 to 150,000 clones, over 80% seen once; the top ten hold approximately 1.4%.

Sequenced sample: peripheral blood. The chain uses TRBV2 and TRBJ1-6; 8 nucleotides line up with TRBD1. The source is a human donor in a cohort sampled during active COVID-19. In DNA, the CDR3 is TGTGCCAGCCGTGACAGGGGTTCACCCCTCCACTTT. This encodes CASRDRGSPLHF.